This T cell receptor beta chain was captured in a study of shared clonotypes between healthy human individuals (TCRdb year 2020). Notes on the research overall: The cohort comprised a couple of women and a few men aged 18 to 49 years. Libraries were prepared and TCR repertoires were sequenced by different laboratories using diverse techniques, in order to increase sequencing depth and limit assay-specific biases. The study deeply sequenced blood TCR repertoires of about 5 healthy adults to estimate repertoire size and the extent of clonotype sharing between individuals. Per donor, three plates each were used for CD4 naive and CD4 memory, two for CD8 naive, and one for CD8 memory. Between about 0.8 and 9 billion PBMCs per donor were obtained by leukapheresis.

Beyond this particular receptor, the publication reports: Sampling was restricted to blood, and TCR repertoires in tissue are likely to differ from TCR repertoires in blood. The genetic and exposure-history diversity represented was limited by the small number of donors. Sharing across a few donors was observed for about 5% of naive CD4, under 4% of naive CD8, over 2% of memory CD4, and roughly 0.43% of memory CD8 clonotypes. Compared with non-shared clonotypes, clonotypes shared by all four sorted-subset donors had higher generation probabilities. Larger estimated clonotype richness was generally found for naive subsets than for memory subsets. Pairwise subsampling led to the expectation that sequencing depth would affect the degree of clonotype sharing among donors. Incomplete sequencing was indicated by rarefaction of sorted-subset datasets, despite the large sequencing depth.

Using the deep immunoSEQ assay, multiplex PCR amplified TCR CDR3 regions from genomic DNA. Extracted genomic DNA from each cell subset was distributed evenly across all wells of several immunoSEQ 96-well plates, and each plate was treated as a replicate. For sorted subsets, about 0.2 ug genomic DNA, equal to 30,000 or so T cell genomes, was loaded into each replicate PCR. The purified libraries were quantified using a Qubit 3.0 fluorometer, sized with a Bioanalyzer 2100, and then quantified again using the KAPA Library Quantification kit. Every immunoSEQ 96-well plate was sequenced on a separate single-read 150-cycle Illumina NextSeq 550 flow cell. Regarding the original processing steps: Because the immunoSEQ output included only junctional sequences and no quality scores, the filtering could not be the same as the filtering used for full-length reads. To assign V/J genes and CDR3, sequences were annotated using PyIR, a Python wrapper for IgBLAST v1.9, with IMGT germline references. Any read was removed if the V/J assignment was weak (E-value above 1e-6), the CDR3 was missing, or the read contained stop codons, out-of-frame junctions, or ambiguous translated residues. V3J clonotypes were defined by identical inferred V gene, J gene, and CDR3 amino acid sequence. To compute the percentage overlap between repertoires, the number of shared unique clonotypes was divided by the size of the smaller repertoire. RTK rarefaction, the Chao1 estimator, and Recon v2.1 estimates of unobserved clonotypes were used to assess repertoire richness. Generation probabilities were computed with OLGA for all TCRbeta clonotypes obtained by the gDNA method from several donors. This immuneACCESS table, as held by TCRdb, lists in-frame sequences with V and J called but not all clones. Of the missing ones, under half trace to an unresolved V gene in checked studies; the others have no known cause. That table gives V, J and clone size, and the DNA gave D and trimming. This sample has approximately 1.1 million clones in its table, and approximately 80% of those were observed once. The top ten constitute approximately 0.5% of the sample.

The donors were healthy, HIV-negative adults who had no recently reported acute infections or vaccinations. Only Caucasian adults living in Nashville, Tennessee, USA were represented among the donors. CD4+ T cells were enriched through magnetic negative selection, after which naive cells were positively selected on CD45RA and the remaining negative fraction served as the memory subset. Blood was obtained by leukapheresis, after which PBMCs were separated by Ficoll-Histopaque density gradient centrifugation and cryopreserved in liquid nitrogen vapor phase. Analytical flow cytometry was used to check the purity and quantity of each magnetically sorted T cell population. Each sorted fraction had its genomic DNA isolated and then quantified by UV absorbance on a Nanodrop 2000c. On this clone: It lacks a known antigen. No base quality information exists; no much larger clone differs at one position.

V is reduced by 5 bases and J by 4 bases, leaving a spacing of 12 bases between them. The CDR3 numbers 13 residues from cysteine through phenylalanine. Just CDR3 DNA is preserved here, 39 bases in frame from base 1. The germline V gene encodes CDR1 LNHDA and CDR2 SQIVND (reference sequence). The specimen sequenced was memory CD4+ T cells from PBMCs. The intended sense of this specimen's cell subset or site label: CD45RA-negative fraction. This TCR was sampled from a man aged 18 to 30 in good health. Some clones in this sample may be carry-over from other donors' samples. The chain couples TRBV19 to TRBJ2-7; the D segment could be TRBD1, given 6 matching bases. The base sequence is TGTGCCAGTAGTTCCGGGACATATTACGAGCAGTACTTC. The encoded protein is CASSSGTYYEQYF.